A single sample gave rise to the 10 T cell receptor beta chains below, sequenced in a study of T-cell reconstitution after alpha-beta-depleted transplantation in children. The TCRbeta library was prepared with unique molecular identifiers. TCRdb recomputed calls from the PCR reads with MiXCR, one row per CDR3 protein. This table holds over 200,000 distinct CDR3 sequences, roughly a tenth found once. The sample here was PBMCs, taken before TCRalphabeta/CD19-depleted stem cell transplant. These receptors all come from a child in the first two years of life with acute myeloid leukemia, due to receive a stem cell transplant.

The CDR3 DNA reads TGCGCCAGCAGCCGGGGACTAGCGAAGACAGATACGCAGTATTTT. Residues: CASSRGLAKTDTQYF. The chain couples TRBV5-1 to TRBJ2-3, with 10 bases identical to TRBD2. The CDR3 is 15 amino acids. The V segment lost 4 bases and the J segment 3 bases; nucleotides outside the gene matches: 5. Germline CDR1 is SGHRS and CDR2 is YFSETQ. The full variable domain, rest sourced from reference TRBV5-1 and TRBJ2-3, is KAGVTQTPRYLIKTRGQQVTLSCSPISGHRSVSWYQQTPGQGLQFLFEYFSETQRNKGNFPGRFSGRQFSNSRSEMNVSTLELGDSALYLCASSRGLAKTDTQYFGPGTRLTVL.

This clonotype was detected many times. This chain links TRBV28 with TRBJ1-5; D remains unclear. Germline CDR1 and CDR2: MDHEN and SYDVKM. The CDR3 extends over 16 amino acids. The germline V and J ends were trimmed by 7 bases and 9 bases, with 25 bases remaining between them. The CDR3 sequence is CASTAGILWTGRPQHF. The CDR3 nucleotides are TGTGCCAGCACCGCTGGCATCCTTTGGACGGGTCGGCCCCAGCATTTT.

This clonotype was seen at least ten times. The chain employs TRBV3-1 and TRBJ2-1, with 9 bases lining up with TRBD2. The V gene's germline CDR1 is LGHDT and CDR2 YNNKEL (reference sequence). The junction had 0 bases not matched to a gene; V was cut back by 0 bases and J by 9 bases. This CDR3 has 13 amino acids. Here the CDR3 reads CASSQDSGGEQFF. CDR3 bases: TGTGCCAGCAGCCAAGATAGCGGGGGTGAGCAGTTCTTC.

This chain joins TRBV11-3 and TRBJ2-1; D unresolved. The CDR3 is 15 residues long. Per the germline V gene, CDR1 is SGHNT and CDR2 is YENEEA. V lost 4 bases, J lost 6 bases, and 16 bases lay in between. Written as DNA, the CDR3 is TGTGCCAGCAGCTCCTTTGCGGTCCGCGGCAATGAGCAGTTCTTC. The encoded protein is CASSSFAVRGNEQFF.

This clonotype was observed at least ten times. This rearrangement joins TRBV20-1 to TRBJ2-7, with 9 bases fitting TRBD2. CDR3 length: 14 amino acids. Germline CDR1 DFQATT, CDR2 SNEGSKA (reference sequence). V dropped 2 bases and J dropped 6; count of bases not matched to a gene: 8. CDR3 region: CSARSISGSSEQYF. The CDR3 nucleotides are TGCAGTGCTAGAAGCATTAGCGGGAGTAGCGAGCAGTACTTC.

This clonotype was recorded at least ten times. This chain joins TRBV28 and TRBJ1-5; no clear D gene. Trimming stripped 7 bases from V and 2 bases from J, with 6 bases between. CDR3 length: 12 residues. Germline CDR1 MDHEN, CDR2 SYDVKM. The CDR3 sequence is CASKRGNQPQHF. The CDR3 region has the DNA TGTGCCAGCAAAAGGGGCAATCAGCCCCAGCATTTT. The whole variable domain, remainder taken from reference TRBV28 and TRBJ1-5, is DVKVTQSSRYLVKRTGEKVFLECVQDMDHENMFWYRQDPGLGLRLIYFSYDVKMKEKGDIPEGYSVSREKKERFSLILESASTNQTSMYLCASKRGNQPQHFGDGTRLSIL.

This clonotype came up many times. The chain carries TRBV29-1 and TRBJ1-5; 9 positions match TRBD1. In germline, CDR1 is SQVTM, CDR2 ANQGSEA. This CDR3 contains 12 residues. The trim removed 7 bases at V and 8 bases at J, leaving 6 bases unmatched. CDR3: CSAGQGGEPQHF. The CDR3, as DNA: TGCAGCGCGGGACAGGGAGGGGAGCCCCAGCATTTT. The variable domain in full, completed from reference TRBV29-1 and TRBJ1-5, reads SAVISQKPSRDICQRGTSLTIQCQVDSQVTMMFWYRQQPGQSLTLIATANQGSEATYESGFVIDKFPISRPNLTFSTLTVSNMSPEDSSIYLCSAGQGGEPQHFGDGTRLSIL.

This clonotype was found many times. A read error may produce the germline difference seen at one junction end. The chain has TRBV28 and TRBJ2-2; D may be TRBD2 (5 bases). CDR1 is MDHEN and CDR2 is SYDVKM in the germline V gene. This CDR3 spans 12 amino acids. CDR3 coding DNA: TGTGCCAGCAGTTTAAGGGCAGAGCGACTAACTTTT. Protein: CASSLRAERLTF.

This clonotype has more than one count but fewer than ten. The genes are TRBV23-1 and TRBJ1-5; TRBD1 is a possible D gene (6 bases). TRBV23-1 is an open reading frame whose function is uncertain. The CDR3 totals 15 residues. Trimming pared 7 bases from V and 5 bases from J, leaving 18 bases between. The CDR3 region is CASTTGQPHDQPQHF. In DNA form, the CDR3 reads TGCGCCAGCACCACCGGACAGCCCCACGATCAGCCCCAGCATTTT.

This clonotype was counted ten times or more. V and J are TRBV11-2 and TRBJ2-2, with D perhaps TRBD1 (6 bases). Trimming cost V 7 bases and J 7 bases, with 13 bases left between them. The CDR3 is 13 amino acids. Germline V gene data show CDR1 as SGHAT and CDR2 as FQNNGV. The CDR3 nucleotides are TGTGCCAGCACCCTAACAGGGAACGGGGAGCTGTTTTTT. Protein: CASTLTGNGELFF.